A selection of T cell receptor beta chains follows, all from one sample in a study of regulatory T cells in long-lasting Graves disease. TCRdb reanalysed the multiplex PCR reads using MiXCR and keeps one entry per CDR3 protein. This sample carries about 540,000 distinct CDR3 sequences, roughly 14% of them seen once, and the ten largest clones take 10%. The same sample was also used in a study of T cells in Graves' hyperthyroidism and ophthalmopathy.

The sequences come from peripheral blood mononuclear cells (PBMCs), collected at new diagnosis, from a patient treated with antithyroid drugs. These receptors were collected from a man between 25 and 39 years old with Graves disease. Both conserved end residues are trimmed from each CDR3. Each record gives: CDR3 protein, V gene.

ASSYRGQAKNIQY,TRBV6-2/TRBV6-3
ASSTKILAADSYEQY,TRBV5-1
ASSRPGGTEAF,TRBV19
ASSLGARRSDAF,TRBV7-9
AISGRVNQPQH,TRBV10-3
ASSLNWNYGYT,TRBV12-3/TRBV12-4
ATSDFKAAGGAYEQY,TRBV24-1
AWSGSGLAAVTGELF,TRBV30
ASSPGQGFPEAF,TRBV27
ASSWGQGQETQY,TRBV5-1
ASTTLSSGRSEQF,TRBV6-1
ASSPEVGELF,TRBV18
ASRGQDVSNQPQH,TRBV12-3/TRBV12-4
ASSQPVVREVEQF,TRBV4-1
ASSRQGAWTDTQY,TRBV4-2
ASSEAWSYV,TRBV2
ASSSAGGRGETQY,TRBV6-5
ASTTSGPANEQY,TRBV12-3/TRBV12-4
ASSQGFGLATNEQF,TRBV3-1
ASSLARDEQY,TRBV12-3/TRBV12-4
ATSRVLAGGDTQY,TRBV15
ASSRGGGEETQY,TRBV5-6
ASRMLWTGNEQF,TRBV12-3/TRBV12-4
ASSFEQAVRSNTQY,TRBV7-9
ASSSPGKGVYEQY,TRBV19
ASSVAPTGAYEQY,TRBV9
ASEKDGNTIY,TRBV11-2
ASSFQAELDEKLF,TRBV12-3/TRBV12-4
ASSMAVSGGGTEAF,TRBV5-4
ASSLVFTGELF,TRBV12-3/TRBV12-4
ASSSGGTFYGYT,TRBV5-4
ASSLGVPSGANVLT,TRBV5-6
ASSRDKGRTGELF,TRBV6-2/TRBV6-3
SVEPLWGTSGKDEQF,TRBV29-1
ASSFNPKGASQPQH,TRBV5-1
SAGGPRTPNEQF,TRBV20-1
ASSVVGGRTSGELF,TRBV9
ASTAAGADQPQH,TRBV2
ASSDSPTYGYT,TRBV25-1
ASSVRTARQETQY,TRBV7-2
SASDGLADSNEQF,TRBV20-1
ASSLYPWEKETQY,TRBV27
SVETDRGKTQY,TRBV29-1
ASSQGGSEAF,TRBV4-1
ASSEDLLQETQY,TRBV2
ATSAAGGGETQY,TRBV24-1
ASSRGDSNTEAF,TRBV6-1
ASSDNRAVGTEAF,TRBV2
SVVESIGAF,TRBV29-1
ASSAGERTDTQY,TRBV25-1
ASKRRDSPLRIYEQY,TRBV19
ASLQSRGRRGEQF,TRBV2
ASKETGFSNQPQH,TRBV5-1